The clone carrying this TCR beta chain was recorded a few times. As yet, its antigen is unknown. MiXCR, applied by TCRdb to the 5' RACE reads, yields one record per CDR3 protein. This table has hundreds of thousands of distinct CDR3 sequences, approximately 8.5% appearing once. The data were obtained in a study of identical twins. Study outcomes and limitations: Part of the zero-insertion signal could reflect confounding by invariant MAIT and iNKT cells. Twins showed weaker excess sharing in their beta out-of-frame sequences. Beta clonotypes that were abundant in cord blood contained fewer insertions, a pattern absent from memory repertoires.

V shed 4 bases and J shed 4 bases, with 8 bases lying between them. CDR3 size: 13 residues. Germline CDR1 reads SQVTM; CDR2 reads ANQGSEA. These records were also assigned to another study, of yellow fever vaccine responses in identical twins.

V gene TRBV29-1 combines with J gene TRBJ2-6; D call uncertain. The sequenced sample was memory (CD45RO+) T cells sorted from blood. The source is a woman under 30 in good health. DNA of the CDR3: TGCAGCGTTGCGGAGTCCGGGGCCAACGTCCTGACTTTC. Its translation: CSVAESGANVLTF.